This T cell receptor (beta chain) was obtained from a study of control samples from healthy donors and cancer patients. CDR3 length: 13 residues. Looked up from germline, CDR1 is LGHNT and CDR2 is FRNRAP. The ends lost 8 bases at V and 3 bases at J; junction bases unmatched: 4. The table came from immunoSEQ multiplex PCR; TCRdb's copy has only in-frame clones and leaves some out. Among 65,000 to 90,000 clones, 89% were seen once, and the ten largest hold roughly a tenth. The sequence was obtained from a woman aged 50 to 60 with colorectal cancer. The material sequenced was PBMCs. The genes are TRBV12-5 and TRBJ2-3; 8 positions agree with TRBD2. CDR3 nucleotides: TGTGCTAGTATGTTAGCGGGAACAGATACGCAGTATTTT. Its translation is CASMLAGTDTQYF.